This T cell receptor beta chain was sequenced for a study of blood T cell repertoires in COVID-19. Study details: Samples representing acute and convalescent COVID-19 were sourced from the United States, Italy and Spain. Sources were T cells, B-cell-depleted T cells, or PBMCs; the material itself was cDNA or gDNA.

Participant reports of clinical history set cohort assignment. Germline V gene lookup returns CDR1 KGHSH and CDR2 LQKENI. The CDR3 runs to 15 residues. V was clipped by 6 bases and J by 4 bases; unmatched bases: 11. Some clones are missing from TCRdb's copy, which holds only in-frame ones; the method was immunoSEQ multiplex PCR. The repertoire has about 170,000 clones, 70% to 80% of them found once; the top ten carry around 20%. The sequence was obtained from a woman aged 70 to 79 in a cohort exposed to, infected with or recovered from COVID-19 (not recorded which). This chain joins TRBV18 and TRBJ2-7, with TRBD2 matching 8 bases. The sample consisted of PBMCs or T cells enriched from blood (not recorded which). This CDR3 reads CASSRMGAGVYEQYF. As DNA, the CDR3 is TGTGCCAGCTCCCGCATGGGAGCGGGAGTTTACGAGCAGTACTTC. Looking up the rest from reference TRBV18 and TRBJ2-7 gives the full variable domain: NAGVMQNPRHLVRRRGQEARLRCSPMKGHSHVYWYRQLPEEGLKFMVYLQKENIIDESGMPKERFSAEFPKEGPSILRIQQVVRGDSAAYFCASSRMGAGVYEQYFGPGTRLTVT.